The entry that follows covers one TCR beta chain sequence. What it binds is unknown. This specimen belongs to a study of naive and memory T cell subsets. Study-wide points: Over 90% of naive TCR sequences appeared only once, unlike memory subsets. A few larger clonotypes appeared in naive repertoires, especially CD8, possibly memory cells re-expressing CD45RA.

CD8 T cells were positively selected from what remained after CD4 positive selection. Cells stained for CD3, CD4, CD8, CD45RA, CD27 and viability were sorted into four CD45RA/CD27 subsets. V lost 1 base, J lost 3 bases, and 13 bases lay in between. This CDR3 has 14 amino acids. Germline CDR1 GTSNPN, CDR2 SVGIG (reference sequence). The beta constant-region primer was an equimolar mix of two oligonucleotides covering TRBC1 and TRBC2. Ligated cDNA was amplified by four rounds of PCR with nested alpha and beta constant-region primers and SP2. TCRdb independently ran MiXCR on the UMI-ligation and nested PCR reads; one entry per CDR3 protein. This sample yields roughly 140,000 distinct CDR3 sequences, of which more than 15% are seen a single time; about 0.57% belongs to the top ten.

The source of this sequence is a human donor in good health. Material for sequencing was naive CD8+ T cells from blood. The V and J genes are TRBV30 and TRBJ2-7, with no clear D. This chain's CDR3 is CAWSGRVGIYEQYF. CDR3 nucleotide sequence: TGTGCCTGGAGTGGGCGCGTCGGTATCTACGAGCAGTACTTC.